One sample yielded the 23 T cell receptor beta chains listed below, sequenced in a study of blood T cell repertoires in COVID-19. Only in-frame clones appear in the TCRdb table, and some are missing; sequencing was by immunoSEQ multiplex PCR. The table includes 90,000 to 100,000 clones, approximately 88% detected once. Sequenced sample: peripheral blood. The receptors were gathered from a man aged 60 to 75 with COVID-19, enrolled during active disease.

CDR3 in amino acids: CATSGPGTAQETQYF. Written as DNA, the CDR3 is TGTGCCACCAGTGGGCCCGGGACAGCCCAAGAGACCCAGTACTTC. The chain links TRBV24-1 to TRBJ2-5, with 7 positions matching TRBD1. V shed 5 bases, J shed 1 base, and the junction held 6 bases outside the gene matches. Germline V gene data show CDR1 as KGHDR and CDR2 as SFDVKD. The CDR3 consists of 15 residues.

The rearrangement links TRBV5-1 to TRBJ2-5; possibly TRBD2 for D (6 bases). The CDR3 runs to 17 residues. CDR1 is SGHRS and CDR2 is YFSETQ in the germline V gene. The V gene lost 3 bases and the J gene lost 4 bases, with 22 bases spanning the gap. CDR3 coding DNA: TGCGCCAGCAGCTCCCAGAGCCAGACCCTCGGGGGAGAGACCCAGTACTTC. Protein sequence: CASSSQSQTLGGETQYF.

The chain uses TRBV11-2 and TRBJ2-7, with a weak D call TRBD2 (6 bases). V was clipped by 4 bases and J by 3 bases, with 19 bases between them. This CDR3 contains 16 residues. The germline CDR1 and CDR2 sequences are SGHAT and FQNNGV. CDR3 residues: CASSSEAGQLFYEQYF. In DNA, the CDR3 is TGTGCCAGCAGCTCCGAGGCGGGGCAGCTTTTCTACGAGCAGTACTTC.

The chain uses TRBV6-4 and TRBJ2-1; 8 bases are a match to TRBD2. The V gene's germline CDR1 is MRHNA and CDR2 SNTAGT. V trimming: 8 bases; J trimming: 7 bases; junction bases outside the gene matches: 7. This CDR3 spans 13 amino acids. CDR3 in DNA: TGTGCCAGCGCCCGGGAGGGCCGAAATGAGCAGTTCTTC. The encoded protein is CASAREGRNEQFF.

The chain joins TRBV25-1 to TRBJ2-3; D unclear. Germline CDR1 and CDR2: MGHDK and SYGVNS. CDR3 length: 13 residues. Trimming removed 8 bases from V and 6 bases from J, with 15 bases in between. This CDR3 is CASADDLPDTQYF. The CDR3 nucleotides read TGTGCCAGCGCTGACGACTTGCCGGATACGCAGTATTTT.

This clone was found once. The chain joins TRBV27 to TRBJ2-5, with a tentative D call TRBD2 (6 bases). CDR3 length: 11 amino acids. Trimming took 5 bases from V and 5 from J, leaving 6 bases between them. CDR1 and CDR2 (germline): MNHEY, SMNVEV (reference sequence). The chain's CDR3 is CASSRGETQYF. CDR3 nucleotides: TGTGCCAGCAGTCGGGGGGAGACCCAGTACTTC.

The V gene is TRBV12-5, the J gene TRBJ2-3, with 9 bases fitting TRBD1. The germline gives CDR1 LGHNT, CDR2 FRNRAP. The CDR3 spans 13 residues. The ends lost 11 bases at V and 5 bases at J; junction bases unmatched: 8. CDR3 nucleotide sequence: TGTGCTTCCTGGGACAGGGTTATAGATACGCAGTATTTT. Translation gives CASWDRVIDTQYF.

The chain carries TRBV5-6 and TRBJ1-5, with a possible D match to TRBD1 (6 bases). Trimming took off 4 bases at V and 3 bases at J, with 14 bases between the two ends. CDR3 length: 15 amino acids. Germline lookup yields CDR1 SGHDT and CDR2 YYEEEE. This CDR3 is CASSTSGANNQPQHF. CDR3 coding DNA: TGTGCCAGCAGCACCTCAGGGGCGAACAATCAGCCCCAGCATTTT. The full variable domain, in which reference TRBV5-6 and TRBJ1-5 provide the parts outside the CDR3, is DAGVTQSPTHLIKTRGQQVTLRCSPKSGHDTVSWYQQALGQGPQFIFQYYEEEERQRGNFPDRFSGHQFPNYSSELNVNALLLGDSALYLCASSTSGANNQPQHFGDGTRLSIL.

The chain couples TRBV14 to TRBJ1-3; no definite D call. CDR1 is SGHDN and CDR2 is FVKESK in the germline V gene. This CDR3 has 16 residues. V lost 0 bases to trimming and J lost 4 bases, with 13 bases between them. CDR3 in amino acids: CASSQDLPGGGNTIYF. Written as DNA, the CDR3 is TGTGCCAGCAGCCAAGATCTGCCGGGAGGGGGAAACACCATATATTTT.

The chain combines TRBV6-6 with TRBJ2-7; 7 nucleotides match TRBD1. Germline-derived CDR1 and CDR2 are MNHNY and SVGAGI (reference sequence). There are 15 residues in the CDR3. Losses at the gene ends were 5 bases for V and 5 bases for J; bases not matched to a gene: 12. The CDR3: CASSRDRAEINEQYF. CDR3 nucleotides: TGTGCCAGCAGTCGAGACAGGGCCGAAATCAACGAGCAGTACTTC.

The chain has TRBV24-1 and TRBJ2-7, with 12 bases identical to TRBD2. J lost 2 bases, V lost 2 bases, and 6 bases had no gene match. The CDR3 runs 17 residues. Germline V gene sequence: CDR1 KGHDR, CDR2 SFDVKD. In nucleotides, the CDR3 is TGTGCCACCAGTGATTCCAGCCTAGCGGGAGGGCCCTACGAGCAGTACTTC. Translation: CATSDSSLAGGPYEQYF.

The V and J genes are TRBV30 and TRBJ2-1; 7 bases fit TRBD2. The CDR3 loop spans 15 amino acids. The ends lost 5 bases at V and 3 bases at J; junction bases unmatched: 10. Germline V gene lookup returns CDR1 GTSNPN and CDR2 SVGIG (reference sequence). The CDR3 DNA follows: TGTGCCTGGGGGGAGGGGAGAGTAGTCTACAATGAGCAGTTCTTC. Amino acid sequence: CAWGEGRVVYNEQFF.

Comments on this clone: The sample carries other DNA sequences with the same CDR3. The chain joins TRBV5-1 to TRBJ1-5; unclear D gene. Deletions cut 1 base from V and 4 bases from J, with 6 bases between. The CDR3 runs 13 residues. Germline assignment: CDR1 SGHRS and CDR2 YFSETQ. DNA for the CDR3: TGCGCCAGCAGCTTGTCGGGGAATCAGCCCCAGCATTTT. It is translated as CASSLSGNQPQHF.

This rearrangement joins TRBV10-2 to TRBJ2-1; 9 nucleotides agree with TRBD2. This CDR3 has 17 amino acids. V lost 1 base, J lost 0 bases, and 4 bases stayed unmatched. Germline CDR1 reads WSHSY; CDR2 reads SAAADI. The CDR3 loop is CASSELTSGRSYNEQFF. For the CDR3, the DNA is TGCGCCAGCAGTGAGTTGACTAGCGGACGCTCCTACAATGAGCAGTTCTTC.

This chain uses TRBV6-5 with TRBJ1-2; D is unclear. In germline, CDR1 is MNHEY, CDR2 SVGAGI. The CDR3 totals 13 residues. V was shortened by 6 bases and J by 4 bases, with 12 bases between the two germline ends. CDR3 loop: CASSRGRSYGYTF. CDR3 bases: TGTGCCAGCAGCCGAGGGAGGTCCTATGGCTACACCTTC.

The rearrangement uses TRBV6-1 and TRBJ2-7; 11 positions agree with TRBD2. This CDR3 is 15 amino acids long. V lost 3 bases, J lost 3 bases, and 4 bases stayed unmatched. CDR1 and CDR2 (germline): MNHNS, SASEGT. CDR3 nucleotide sequence: TGTGCCAGCAGTGAGGGACTAGCGGTTGACTACGAGCAGTACTTC. It translates to CASSEGLAVDYEQYF.

The chain has TRBV10-2 and TRBJ2-3, with 11 bases fitting TRBD2. This CDR3 contains 15 residues. V dropped 4 bases and J dropped 3; count of bases not matched to a gene: 3. Per the germline V gene, CDR1 is WSHSY and CDR2 is SAAADI. The CDR3 protein is CASSGTSGPTDTQYF. The DNA for the CDR3 is TGCGCCAGCAGTGGGACTAGCGGGCCTACAGATACGCAGTATTTT.

For the CDR3, the DNA is TGTGCCACCGCACCGGGACAACAGAACACTGAAGCTTTCTTT. It translates to CATAPGQQNTEAFF. The chain recombines TRBV19 with TRBJ1-1; D possibly corresponds to TRBD1 (6 bases). V lost 10 bases to trimming and J lost 1 base, with 16 bases between them. CDR1 and CDR2 from the germline V gene are LNHDA and SQIVND (reference sequence). The CDR3 runs to 14 residues. The full variable domain, its missing parts supplied by reference TRBV19 and TRBJ1-1, is DGGITQSPKYLFRKEGQNVTLSCEQNLNHDAMYWYRQDPGQGLRLIYYSQIVNDFQKGDIAEGYSVSREKKESFPLTVTSAQKNPTAFYLCATAPGQQNTEAFFGQGTRLTVV.

The chain links TRBV6-5 to TRBJ2-5, with 9 nucleotides matching TRBD1. Per germline, CDR1 MNHEY and CDR2 SVGAGI. This CDR3 has 14 residues. After removal of 7 bases from V and 4 bases from J, the junction contained 7 bases not matched to a gene. CDR3 nucleotide sequence: TGTGCCAGCAACCCATCGACAGGGGGAGAGACCCAGTACTTC. This sequence encodes CASNPSTGGETQYF.

The chain employs TRBV7-2 and TRBJ1-5; the D is unclear. Germline CDR1 is SGHTA and CDR2 is FQGNSA. V was cut by 5 bases and J by 0 bases, with 20 bases left in between. The CDR3 sequence is 18 residues long. CDR3 in DNA: TGTGCCAGCAGCCTGTGGGGAGGGCCTTCATATAGCAATCAGCCCCAGCATTTT. Protein product: CASSLWGGPSYSNQPQHF. The whole variable domain, remainder taken from reference TRBV7-2 and TRBJ1-5, is GAGVSQSPSNKVTEKGKDVELRCDPISGHTALYWYRQSLGQGLEFLIYFQGNSAPDKSGLPSDRFSAERTGGSVSTLTIQRTQQEDSAVYLCASSLWGGPSYSNQPQHFGDGTRLSIL.

The rearrangement joins TRBV24-1 to TRBJ2-1; 10 nucleotides agree with TRBD1. With 4 bases clipped from V and 6 bases from J, the junction kept 8 bases outside the gene matches. There are 16 residues in the CDR3. CDR1 and CDR2 from the germline V gene are KGHDR and SFDVKD. The CDR3 here is CATSDRDRGGGNEQFF. The CDR3 coding sequence is TGTGCCACCAGTGACCGGGACAGGGGAGGGGGCAATGAGCAGTTCTTC.

V gene TRBV7-2 combines with J gene TRBJ2-2; TRBD1 matches at 12 bases. V was pared by 1 base and J by 2 bases, with 5 bases of the junction left unmatched. The CDR3 spans 18 residues. The germline V gene encodes CDR1 SGHTA and CDR2 FQGNSA. The CDR3 region is CASSLDWDRGLNTGELFF. The CDR3 DNA sequence: TGTGCCAGCAGCTTAGACTGGGACAGGGGGCTAAACACCGGGGAGCTGTTTTTT.

The chain recombines TRBV11-2 with TRBJ2-7; TRBD2 agrees at 9 bases. The V gene's germline CDR1 is SGHAT and CDR2 FQNNGV. The CDR3 is made up of 15 amino acids. V dropped 3 bases and J dropped 0; count of bases not matched to a gene: 3. The CDR3 bases are TGTGCCAGCAGCTTGAGACTAGCGGACTCCTACGAGCAGTACTTC. It codes for CASSLRLADSYEQYF.